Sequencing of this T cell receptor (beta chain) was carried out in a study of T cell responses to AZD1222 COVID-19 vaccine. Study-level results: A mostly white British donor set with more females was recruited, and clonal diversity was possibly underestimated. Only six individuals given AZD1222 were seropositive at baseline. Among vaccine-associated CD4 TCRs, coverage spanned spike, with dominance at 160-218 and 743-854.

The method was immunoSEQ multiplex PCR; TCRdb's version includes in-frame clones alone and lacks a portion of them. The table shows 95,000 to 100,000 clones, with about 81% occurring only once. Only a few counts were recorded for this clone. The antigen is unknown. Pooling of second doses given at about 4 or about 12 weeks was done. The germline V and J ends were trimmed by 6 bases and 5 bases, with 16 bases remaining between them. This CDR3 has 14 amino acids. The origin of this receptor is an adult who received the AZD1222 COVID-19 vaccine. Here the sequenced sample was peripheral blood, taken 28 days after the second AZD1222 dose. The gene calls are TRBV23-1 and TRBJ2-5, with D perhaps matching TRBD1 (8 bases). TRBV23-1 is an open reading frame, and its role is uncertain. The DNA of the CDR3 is TGCGCCAGCAGCGACAGGGGAGGGGTGGAGACCCAGTACTTC. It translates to CASSDRGGVETQYF.